The rows below give T cell receptor beta chains drawn from one sample of a study of blood T cell repertoires in COVID-19. The repertoire was sequenced with immunoSEQ multiplex PCR; TCRdb's copy has only in-frame clones and lacks some. The sample lists about 190,000 clones, 84% occurring once. The sequenced sample consisted of PBMCs or T cells enriched from blood (not recorded which). The receptor source for this set is a woman younger than 45 who had recovered from COVID-19. The CDR3 runs from the conserved cysteine through the conserved F or W. D genes are given only for firm matches. Clone size is shown for a subset of rows, as once, few, many or a class of expanded clone.

clone_size: .
j_call: TRBJ1-1
d_call: TRBD1
v_call: TRBV18
cdr3_aa: CASSPLGTGTLNTEAFF
cdr3_nt: TGTGCCAGCTCACCTTTGGGGACAGGGACCCTGAACACTGAAGCTTTCTTT

clone_size: .
j_call: TRBJ2-1
d_call: TRBD2
v_call: TRBV15
cdr3_aa: CATSRDRVAGEQFF
cdr3_nt: TGTGCCACCAGCAGAGATCGAGTAGCGGGGGAGCAGTTCTTC

clone_size: once
j_call: TRBJ2-1
d_call: TRBD2
v_call: TRBV6-5
cdr3_aa: CASSYVGGRAGNEQFF
cdr3_nt: TGTGCCAGCAGTTACGTCGGCGGGAGGGCCGGCAATGAGCAGTTCTTC

clone_size: .
j_call: TRBJ2-7
d_call: TRBD1
v_call: TRBV5-1
cdr3_aa: CASSSGAQGAQSRNPYEQYF
cdr3_nt: TGCGCCAGCAGCTCAGGGGCACAGGGGGCCCAATCGCGCAACCCCTACGAGCAGTACTTC

clone_size: .
j_call: TRBJ2-3
d_call: TRBD1
v_call: TRBV3-1/TRBV3-2
cdr3_aa: CASSPGTGGTADTQYF
cdr3_nt: TGTGCCAGCAGCCCCGGGACAGGAGGAACTGCAGATACGCAGTATTTT

clone_size: .
j_call: TRBJ2-4
d_call: TRBD2
v_call: TRBV9
cdr3_aa: CASSPGTSGRGTLAKNIQYF
cdr3_nt: TGTGCCAGCAGCCCCGGGACTAGCGGGAGAGGGACGTTAGCCAAAAACATTCAGTACTTC

clone_size: .
j_call: TRBJ1-6
d_call: .
v_call: TRBV24-1
cdr3_aa: CATSECEGDYNSPLHF
cdr3_nt: TGTGCCACCAGTGAATGTGAGGGGGACTATAATTCACCCCTCCACTTT

clone_size: .
j_call: TRBJ2-1
d_call: .
v_call: TRBV27
cdr3_aa: CASSRLGGIAFF
cdr3_nt: TGTGCCAGCAGCCGCCTAGGCGGGATTGCGTTCTTC

clone_size: .
j_call: TRBJ2-1
d_call: TRBD2
v_call: TRBV9
cdr3_aa: CASSVEGTIAYEQFF
cdr3_nt: TGTGCCAGCAGCGTAGAGGGGACTATAGCTTATGAGCAGTTCTTC

clone_size: .
j_call: TRBJ2-1
d_call: .
v_call: TRBV5-1
cdr3_aa: CASSYGTNNEQFF
cdr3_nt: TGCGCCAGCAGCTACGGGACAAACAATGAGCAGTTCTTC

clone_size: once
j_call: TRBJ1-3
d_call: .
v_call: TRBV15
cdr3_aa: CATSREGADSGNTIYF
cdr3_nt: TGTGCCACCAGCAGAGAGGGCGCCGACTCTGGAAACACCATATATTTT

clone_size: once
j_call: TRBJ1-2
d_call: .
v_call: TRBV6-1
cdr3_aa: CASSEAPGQIFPYGYTF
cdr3_nt: TGTGCCAGCAGTGAAGCTCCAGGACAAATCTTCCCCTATGGCTACACCTTC

clone_size: .
j_call: TRBJ1-6
d_call: TRBD1
v_call: TRBV11-2
cdr3_aa: CASSLKRDRSPGFPLHF
cdr3_nt: TGTGCCAGCAGCTTAAAGCGGGACAGGAGCCCTGGTTTTCCCCTCCACTTT

clone_size: .
j_call: TRBJ1-1
d_call: .
v_call: TRBV27
cdr3_aa: CASSPGQNTEAFF
cdr3_nt: TGTGCCAGCAGTCCGGGACAGAACACTGAAGCTTTCTTT

clone_size: .
j_call: TRBJ2-7
d_call: TRBD1
v_call: TRBV10-3
cdr3_aa: CATTGTGVREQYF
cdr3_nt: TGTGCCACCACCGGGACAGGGGTGAGGGAGCAGTACTTC

clone_size: .
j_call: TRBJ2-1
d_call: TRBD2
v_call: TRBV18
cdr3_aa: CASSPGLAGDPDQFF
cdr3_nt: TGTGCCAGCTCACCCGGACTAGCGGGAGACCCCGATCAGTTCTTC

clone_size: .
j_call: TRBJ2-2
d_call: TRBD1
v_call: TRBV28
cdr3_aa: CASSRQGATNTGELFF
cdr3_nt: TGTGCCAGCAGTCGCCAGGGGGCGACAAACACCGGGGAGCTGTTTTTT

clone_size: .
j_call: TRBJ2-5
d_call: TRBD2
v_call: TRBV5-1
cdr3_aa: CASSFSGGAVWKETQYF
cdr3_nt: TGCGCCAGCAGCTTTAGCGGGGGGGCCGTATGGAAAGAGACCCAGTACTTC

clone_size: .
j_call: TRBJ2-5
d_call: TRBD1
v_call: TRBV12-3/TRBV12-4
cdr3_aa: CASTQTGEETQYF
cdr3_nt: TGTGCCAGCACTCAGACAGGGGAAGAGACCCAGTACTTC

clone_size: few
j_call: TRBJ2-2
d_call: .
v_call: TRBV27
cdr3_aa: CASSLMGTLNTGELFF
cdr3_nt: TGTGCCAGCAGTTTGATGGGGACTCTGAACACCGGGGAGCTGTTTTTT

clone_size: .
j_call: TRBJ2-3
d_call: .
v_call: TRBV11-3
cdr3_aa: CASSSGLAETQYF
cdr3_nt: TGTGCCAGCAGCTCCGGGTTAGCCGAGACGCAGTATTTT

clone_size: .
j_call: TRBJ2-1
d_call: TRBD2
v_call: TRBV19
cdr3_aa: CASSDIAGVVREEQFF
cdr3_nt: TGTGCCAGTAGTGACATCGCGGGAGTGGTACGAGAGGAGCAGTTCTTC

clone_size: .
j_call: TRBJ2-1
d_call: TRBD2
v_call: TRBV27
cdr3_aa: CASSHGLAGFNEQFF
cdr3_nt: TGTGCCAGCAGTCACGGACTAGCGGGATTCAATGAGCAGTTCTTC

clone_size: .
j_call: TRBJ1-2
d_call: TRBD1
v_call: TRBV24-1
cdr3_aa: CATSDPGQGDAYGYTF
cdr3_nt: TGTGCCACCAGTGACCCCGGACAGGGGGACGCTTATGGCTACACCTTC

clone_size: .
j_call: TRBJ1-1
d_call: .
v_call: TRBV12-5
cdr3_aa: CASGLDMNTEAFF
cdr3_nt: TGTGCTAGTGGTTTGGATATGAACACTGAAGCTTTCTTT

clone_size: .
j_call: TRBJ1-6
d_call: TRBD1
v_call: TRBV19
cdr3_aa: CASSIGDRDSPLHF
cdr3_nt: TGTGCCAGTAGTATAGGAGACAGGGATTCACCCCTCCACTTT

clone_size: .
j_call: TRBJ1-2
d_call: .
v_call: TRBV19
cdr3_aa: CASSSYYGYTF
cdr3_nt: TGTGCCAGTAGTTCCTACTATGGCTACACCTTC

clone_size: .
j_call: TRBJ1-6
d_call: TRBD1
v_call: TRBV4-1
cdr3_aa: CASSAWSASGGLSPLHF
cdr3_nt: TGCGCCAGCAGCGCCTGGTCGGCGTCAGGGGGCCTTTCACCCCTCCACTTT

clone_size: .
j_call: TRBJ2-3
d_call: TRBD2
v_call: TRBV9
cdr3_aa: CASSVGGGSGTDTQYF
cdr3_nt: TGTGCCAGCAGCGTAGGAGGCGGGAGCGGGACAGATACGCAGTATTTT

clone_size: .
j_call: TRBJ2-1
d_call: .
v_call: TRBV25-1
cdr3_aa: CASSERGGGTYNEQFF
cdr3_nt: TGTGCCAGCAGTGAAAGGGGTGGGGGCACCTACAATGAGCAGTTCTTC

clone_size: .
j_call: TRBJ2-3
d_call: .
v_call: TRBV7-8
cdr3_aa: CASSPRRGAGTDTQYF
cdr3_nt: TGTGCCAGCAGCCCCCGCCGGGGAGCGGGCACAGATACGCAGTATTTT

clone_size: .
j_call: TRBJ2-5
d_call: .
v_call: TRBV20-1
cdr3_aa: CSANRQETQYF
cdr3_nt: TGCAGTGCTAACAGGCAAGAGACCCAGTACTTC

clone_size: once
j_call: TRBJ1-1
d_call: .
v_call: TRBV9
cdr3_aa: CASSPPVWAGELNTEAFF
cdr3_nt: TGTGCCAGCAGCCCACCGGTCTGGGCAGGGGAACTGAACACTGAAGCTTTCTTT

clone_size: .
j_call: TRBJ1-5
d_call: .
v_call: TRBV12-3/TRBV12-4
cdr3_aa: CASSLTGTPQHF
cdr3_nt: TGTGCCAGCAGTTTAACAGGGACACCCCAGCATTTT

clone_size: .
j_call: TRBJ1-2
d_call: TRBD1
v_call: TRBV29-1
cdr3_aa: CSVTGTGPLNYGYTF
cdr3_nt: TGCAGCGTTACCGGGACAGGACCTCTTAACTATGGCTACACCTTC

clone_size: .
j_call: TRBJ2-5
d_call: TRBD2
v_call: TRBV5-1
cdr3_aa: CASTPAGRGAITQYF
cdr3_nt: TGCGCCAGCACCCCAGCGGGGCGGGGGGCGATAACCCAGTACTTC

clone_size: few
j_call: TRBJ2-7
d_call: .
v_call: TRBV28
cdr3_aa: CASIGANYEQYF
cdr3_nt: TGTGCCAGCATAGGGGCCAACTACGAGCAGTACTTC